The present TCR beta chain was sequenced within a study of response to subunit inactivated influenza vaccine. Overall study results and limits: There was a suggestion from the authors that each seasonal influenza vaccination recruits few new T cells.

In this sample, this clonotype turned up many times. Its target is not known. TCRdb fed the RT-PCR reads into MiXCR, producing one record per CDR3 protein. The table lists 450,000 to 600,000 distinct CDR3 sequences, 7.6% of them singletons. The sample consisted of PBMCs from blood, taken about 23 months after vaccination. The clonotype originates from a man aged 50 to 69 who received an inactivated influenza vaccine.

The CDR3 DNA sequence: TGCAGTGCTAGAGTCGGCGCAGTGAACACTGAAGCTTTCTTT. Amino acid sequence: CSARVGAVNTEAFF. This chain uses TRBV20-1 with TRBJ1-1, with no clear D. Deletions cut 1 base from V and 0 bases from J, with 9 bases between. Germline V CDR1 and CDR2: DFQATT, SNEGSKA (reference sequence). This CDR3 is built from 14 residues.